These T cell receptor beta chains were read from a single sample in a study of T cells expressing NK-cell markers. From its re-call of the 5' RACE reads, TCRdb lists each CDR3 protein once, without DNA. The table counts 500,000 to 700,000 distinct CDR3 sequences; approximately 3.5% lies in the top ten. Sequencing was done on a sample of blood T cells: a sorted CD56 or NKG2C T cell subset, CD4+ or CD8+ T cells, or bulk PBMC T cells (not recorded which). The source is a man aged 18-30 years in good health. The CDR3 runs from the conserved cysteine through the conserved F or W. Each record gives: CDR3 length, J gene, V gene, CDR3 protein.

17	TRBJ2-1	TRBV2	CASSEGTSGSLNNEQFF
15	TRBJ2-5	TRBV7-2	CASSLDRLGRGTQYF
14	TRBJ2-3	TRBV5-4	CASRYGTGTDTQYF
15	TRBJ2-1	TRBV12-3/TRBV12-4	CASSVLAGGPGEQFF
16	TRBJ2-1	TRBV12-3/TRBV12-4	CASSPPGGISYNEQFF
15	TRBJ2-5	TRBV5-6	CASSLIYQAGETQYF
15	TRBJ2-6	TRBV6-1	CASSVRGPGANVLTF
17	TRBJ2-1	TRBV7-2	CASSPSGTRNSYNEQFF
12	TRBJ2-3	TRBV20-1	CSAKQSTDTQYF
15	TRBJ2-1	TRBV5-8	CASSLWTSGNNEQFF
17	TRBJ2-1	TRBV4-3	CASSPRLAGSSYNEQFF
15	TRBJ2-4	TRBV18	CASSWSKGAGNIQYF
14	TRBJ1-1	TRBV3-1	CASSLNRGLGNSFF
17	TRBJ2-1	TRBV20-1	CSAIGLAGGQSYNEQFF
13	TRBJ2-7	TRBV29-1	CSVGGGQAYEQYF
15	TRBJ2-1	TRBV4-2	CASSSGLAEHNEQFF
15	TRBJ1-2	TRBV5-4	CASSRRTGVDYGYTF
13	TRBJ2-1	TRBV29-1	CSAGLVGRYEQFF
13	TRBJ2-5	TRBV20-1	CSARVGSQGSQYF
16	TRBJ2-1	TRBV10-3	CAISPGTGGRYNEQFF
12	TRBJ2-1	TRBV10-2	CASGRAGNEQFF
17	TRBJ1-1	TRBV13	CASSLSRPGQMNTEAFF
16	TRBJ2-1	TRBV9	CASSVVSGAIYNEQFF
15	TRBJ2-2	TRBV12-3/TRBV12-4	CASKGRDDWHGELFF
15	TRBJ1-5	TRBV25-1	CASSESTGDSQPQHF
11	TRBJ2-1	TRBV29-1	CSVSGPNEQFF
14	TRBJ2-7	TRBV20-1	CSAFPWDSSYEQYF
17	TRBJ2-1	TRBV9	CASSVAISSGSYNEQFF
18	TRBJ1-1	TRBV27	CASSIRQGLGVGHTEAFF
16	TRBJ2-4	TRBV18	CASSPLSTGDAHIQYF
15	TRBJ2-3	TRBV5-1	CASSLRGQATDTQYF
19	TRBJ2-1	TRBV7-2	CASSLAAGLAGGLGNEQFF
16	TRBJ1-1	TRBV6-2/TRBV6-3	CASSYRRTGGNTEAFF
15	TRBJ2-2	TRBV20-1	CSARPTAAGGGELFF
17	TRBJ1-4	TRBV12-3/TRBV12-4	CASTDKVRVSNNEKLFF
17	TRBJ2-5	TRBV5-1	CASSFLGTGPSQETQYF
13	TRBJ2-4	TRBV29-1	CSVGGSQASIQYF
14	TRBJ2-1	TRBV7-8	CASSRGQGINEQFF
14	TRBJ1-5	TRBV12-3/TRBV12-4	CASSLGGPNQPQHF
16	TRBJ2-1	TRBV10-3	CAISDPFSGRYNEQFF
14	TRBJ2-5	TRBV5-1	CATSIGLAQETQYF
15	TRBJ2-1	TRBV27	CASSSGPSTYNEQFF
18	TRBJ2-3	TRBV12-3/TRBV12-4	CASSLEAQLAGVPDTQYF
16	TRBJ2-1	TRBV3-1	CASSQGSGPRTTEQFF
15	TRBJ2-7	TRBV7-9	CASSLGGQGRDEQYF
14	TRBJ2-7	TRBV28	CASSFAEALSEQYF
16	TRBJ2-1	TRBV12-3/TRBV12-4	CASSSLTVSPYNEQFF
13	TRBJ1-2	TRBV12-3/TRBV12-4	CASTLDMDYGYTF
15	TRBJ2-2	TRBV6-5	CASSYRVANTGELFF
12	TRBJ1-1	TRBV12-3/TRBV12-4	CASSAGNTEAFF
14	TRBJ2-3	TRBV28	CASSLPLGTDTQYF
12	TRBJ2-5	TRBV29-1	CSVEGRRDGQYF
17	TRBJ1-1	TRBV27	CASSLSPPDGLNTEAFF
14	TRBJ2-1	TRBV5-1	CASSRGEGAIEQFF
18	TRBJ2-5	TRBV12-3/TRBV12-4	CASSSPGTSGGLGETQYF
13	TRBJ2-1	TRBV4-1	CASSQMGLDEQFF